This T cell receptor beta chain was identified in a study of shared clonotypes between healthy human individuals. Cells designated naive CD8 were CD45RO-negative and were positively selected for CCR7, with terminally differentiated effector memory CD45RA+ cells excluded. Worth noting for this clone: Its antigen is not known. An end of the junction differs from the germline gene, which may be a read error.

Study results and caveats: Donors were few, which limited the genetic and exposure-history diversity represented.

The CDR3 covers 15 residues. Germline CDR1 reads MNHNS; CDR2 reads SASEGT. It was across several immunoSEQ plates that each subset's genomic DNA was evenly split. Measured with immunoSEQ multiplex PCR; TCRdb has only the in-frame clones, and not every one. Of about 680,000 clones in the sample, about 91% were seen once. V and J are TRBV6-1 and TRBJ1-4; a possible D gene is TRBD1 (5 bases). This TCR came from a man under 40 in good health. The sample was naive CD8+ T cells sorted from blood. For the CDR3, the DNA is TGTGCCAGCAGAGAAGGAGGGGAGGCTAATGAAAAACTGTTTTTT. This sequence encodes CASREGGEANEKLFF.